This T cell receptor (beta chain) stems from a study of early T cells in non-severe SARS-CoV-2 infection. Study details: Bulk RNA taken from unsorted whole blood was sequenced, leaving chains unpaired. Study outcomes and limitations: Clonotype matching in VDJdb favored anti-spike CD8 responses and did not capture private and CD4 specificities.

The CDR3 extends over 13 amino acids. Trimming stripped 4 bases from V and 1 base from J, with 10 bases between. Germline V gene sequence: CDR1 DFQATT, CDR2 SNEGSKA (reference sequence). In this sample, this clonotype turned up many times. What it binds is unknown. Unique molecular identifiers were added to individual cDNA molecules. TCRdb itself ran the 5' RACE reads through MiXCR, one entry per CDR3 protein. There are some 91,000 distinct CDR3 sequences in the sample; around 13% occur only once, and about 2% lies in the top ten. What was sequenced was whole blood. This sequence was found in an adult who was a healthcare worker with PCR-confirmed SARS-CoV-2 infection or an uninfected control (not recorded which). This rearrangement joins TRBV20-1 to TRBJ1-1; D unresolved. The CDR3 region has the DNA TGCAGTGCTAACCAAGATACGAACACTGAAGCTTTCTTT. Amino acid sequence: CSANQDTNTEAFF.